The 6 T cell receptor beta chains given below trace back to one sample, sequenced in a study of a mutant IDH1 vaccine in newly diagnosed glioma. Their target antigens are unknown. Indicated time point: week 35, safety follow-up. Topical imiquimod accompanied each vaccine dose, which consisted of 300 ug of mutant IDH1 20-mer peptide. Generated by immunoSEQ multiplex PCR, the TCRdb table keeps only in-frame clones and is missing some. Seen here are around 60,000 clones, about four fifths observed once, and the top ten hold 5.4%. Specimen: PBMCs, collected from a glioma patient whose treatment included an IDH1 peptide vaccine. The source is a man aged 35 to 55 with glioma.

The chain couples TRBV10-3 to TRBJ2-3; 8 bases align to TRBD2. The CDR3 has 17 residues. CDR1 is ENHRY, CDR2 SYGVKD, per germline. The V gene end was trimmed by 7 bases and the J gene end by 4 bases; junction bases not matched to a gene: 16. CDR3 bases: TGTGCCATCAATCACCCCGGGGGGGACGCCGTGGCAGATACGCAGTATTTT. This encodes CAINHPGGDAVADTQYF.

The CDR3 sequence: CASTGTPKSGEYF. CDR3 coding DNA: TGTGCCAGCACCGGGACACCGAAATCAGGCGAATATTTT. The chain has TRBV5-4 and TRBJ2-3; tentatively, D is TRBD1 (6 bases). The CDR3 contains 13 residues. The germline V gene has CDR1 SGHNT and CDR2 YYREEE (reference sequence). V was pared by 6 bases and J by 15 bases, with 23 bases between.

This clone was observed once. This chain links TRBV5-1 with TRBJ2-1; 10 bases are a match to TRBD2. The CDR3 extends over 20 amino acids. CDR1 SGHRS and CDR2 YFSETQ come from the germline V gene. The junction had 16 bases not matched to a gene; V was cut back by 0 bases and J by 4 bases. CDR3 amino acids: CASSLGPDYAGTSAYNEQFF. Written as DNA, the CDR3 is TGCGCCAGCAGCTTGGGCCCGGATTATGCCGGGACTAGCGCTTACAATGAGCAGTTCTTC.

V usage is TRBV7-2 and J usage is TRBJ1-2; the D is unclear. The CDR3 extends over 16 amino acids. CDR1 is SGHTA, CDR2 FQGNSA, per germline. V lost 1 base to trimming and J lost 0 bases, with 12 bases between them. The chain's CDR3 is CASSLGVINTNYGYTF. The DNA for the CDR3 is TGTGCCAGCAGCTTAGGTGTCATCAATACTAACTATGGCTACACCTTC.

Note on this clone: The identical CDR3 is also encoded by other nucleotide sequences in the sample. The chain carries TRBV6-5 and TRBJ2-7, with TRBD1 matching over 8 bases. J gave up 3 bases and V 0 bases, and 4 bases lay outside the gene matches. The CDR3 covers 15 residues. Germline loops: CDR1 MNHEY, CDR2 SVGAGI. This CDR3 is CASSYSQDRVYEQYF. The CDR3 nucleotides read TGTGCCAGCAGTTACTCTCAGGACAGGGTCTACGAGCAGTACTTC.

CDR3 amino acids: CAIRGVVGSGELFF. The CDR3 region has the DNA TGTGCCATCAGAGGGGTTGTGGGGTCCGGGGAGCTGTTTTTT. The chain carries TRBV10-3 and TRBJ2-2; tentatively, D is TRBD1 (5 bases). Germline loops: CDR1 ENHRY, CDR2 SYGVKD. The length of the CDR3 is 14 residues. V gave up 6 bases and J gave up 6 bases, with 14 bases separating them.